The 2 T cell receptor beta chains listed next were all sequenced from one sample in a study of early T cells in non-severe SARS-CoV-2 infection. MiXCR was run by TCRdb on the 5' RACE reads, yielding one entry per CDR3 protein. The sample contains approximately 76,000 distinct CDR3 sequences, about 10% of which appear only once. The sample consisted of whole blood. The receptors come from an adult who was a healthcare worker with PCR-confirmed SARS-CoV-2 infection or an uninfected control (not recorded which).

The chain links TRBV4-3 to TRBJ2-3; D ambiguous. The ends were cut back, 2 bases at V and 6 bases at J, with 6 bases in the middle. Per the germline V gene, CDR1 is LGHNA and CDR2 is YSLEER. This CDR3 is built from 12 residues. This CDR3 reads CASSQHGDTQYF. CDR3 DNA: TGCGCCAGCAGCCAACATGGTGATACGCAGTATTTT.

This clonotype was counted between two and nine times. The CDR3 DNA reads TGCAGTGCAGAGGATTTCGGCTCCTATAATTCACCCCTCCACTTT. Translated: CSAEDFGSYNSPLHF. V and J are TRBV20-1 and TRBJ1-6; D is uncertain. In germline, CDR1 is DFQATT, CDR2 SNEGSKA (reference sequence). The CDR3 has 15 residues. V was shortened by 6 bases and J by 0 bases, with 12 bases between the two germline ends.